A selection of T cell receptor beta chains follows, all from one sample in a study of shared clonotypes between healthy human individuals. Clones were sequenced by immunoSEQ multiplex PCR, and TCRdb holds only the in-frame ones, with some missing. The repertoire holds roughly 2.5 million clones, with approximately 90% as singletons. Sequencing was done on a sample of naive CD4+ T cells sorted from blood. All receptors derive from a man between 18 and 29 years old in good health. Both conserved end residues are part of each CDR3. D genes are given only for firm matches. Only some rows state a clone size, as once, few, many or a class for expanded clones.

v_gene: TRBV5-4
abundance: NA
d_gene: NA
j_gene: TRBJ1-1
CDR3aa: CASSLFGIGEAFF
CDR3nt: TGTGCCAGCAGCTTGTTTGGCATAGGTGAAGCTTTCTTT

v_gene: TRBV7-9
abundance: NA
d_gene: TRBD1
j_gene: TRBJ1-2
CDR3aa: CASSQTGAGGYTF
CDR3nt: TGTGCCAGCAGCCAGACAGGGGCGGGTGGCTACACCTTC

v_gene: TRBV6-1
abundance: NA
d_gene: NA
j_gene: TRBJ1-5
CDR3aa: CASNQMGGNQPQHF
CDR3nt: TGTGCCAGCAACCAGATGGGGGGGAATCAGCCCCAGCATTTT

v_gene: TRBV10-3
abundance: once
d_gene: NA
j_gene: TRBJ1-5
CDR3aa: CAISGGGNQPQHF
CDR3nt: TGTGCCATCAGTGGGGGAGGAAATCAGCCCCAGCATTTT

v_gene: TRBV27
abundance: NA
d_gene: NA
j_gene: TRBJ1-6
CDR3aa: CASSFGDSPLHF
CDR3nt: TGTGCCAGCAGTTTTGGGGATTCACCCCTCCACTTT

v_gene: TRBV11-2
abundance: NA
d_gene: NA
j_gene: TRBJ2-1
CDR3aa: CASSPSGRYNEQFF
CDR3nt: TGTGCCAGCAGCCCTTCCGGACGTTACAATGAGCAGTTCTTC

v_gene: TRBV27
abundance: NA
d_gene: NA
j_gene: TRBJ1-4
CDR3aa: CASSFGPSNEKLFF
CDR3nt: TGTGCCAGCAGTTTCGGACCGTCAAATGAAAAACTGTTTTTT

v_gene: TRBV30
abundance: once
d_gene: TRBD1
j_gene: TRBJ2-7
CDR3aa: CAWSWDRDYEQYF
CDR3nt: TGTGCCTGGAGTTGGGACAGGGATTACGAGCAGTACTTC

v_gene: TRBV5-6
abundance: NA
d_gene: NA
j_gene: TRBJ2-7
CDR3aa: CASSLAGGTYEQYF
CDR3nt: TGTGCCAGCAGCTTGGCGGGCGGGACCTACGAGCAGTACTTC

v_gene: TRBV2
abundance: NA
d_gene: TRBD1
j_gene: TRBJ2-3
CDR3aa: CASKGQGSTDTQYF
CDR3nt: TGTGCCAGCAAAGGACAGGGAAGCACAGATACGCAGTATTTT

v_gene: TRBV10-2
abundance: once
d_gene: NA
j_gene: TRBJ1-5
CDR3aa: CASTGGSNQPQHF
CDR3nt: TGCGCCAGCACGGGCGGTAGCAATCAGCCCCAGCATTTT

v_gene: TRBV30
abundance: NA
d_gene: NA
j_gene: TRBJ1-3
CDR3aa: CAWSEGPTGIGNTIYF
CDR3nt: TGTGCCTGGAGTGAGGGTCCGACAGGTATTGGAAACACCATATATTTT

v_gene: TRBV4-1
abundance: NA
d_gene: NA
j_gene: TRBJ2-5
CDR3aa: CASSGGAGETQYF
CDR3nt: TGCGCCAGCAGCGGGGGAGCGGGTGAGACCCAGTACTTC

v_gene: TRBV9
abundance: NA
d_gene: NA
j_gene: TRBJ1-2
CDR3aa: CASSRITGGYTF
CDR3nt: TGTGCCAGCAGCAGGATTACTGGTGGCTACACCTTC

v_gene: TRBV2
abundance: NA
d_gene: TRBD1
j_gene: TRBJ1-6
CDR3aa: CASGQDRGNNSPLHF
CDR3nt: TGTGCCAGCGGACAAGACAGGGGTAATAATTCACCCCTCCACTTT

v_gene: TRBV27
abundance: NA
d_gene: NA
j_gene: TRBJ1-5
CDR3aa: CASSPGQFSNQPQHF
CDR3nt: TGTGCCAGCAGCCCAGGACAGTTTAGCAATCAGCCCCAGCATTTT

v_gene: TRBV29-1
abundance: once
d_gene: NA
j_gene: TRBJ2-1
CDR3aa: CSVKKPGQGNEQFF
CDR3nt: TGCAGCGTAAAAAAACCGGGACAAGGTAATGAGCAGTTCTTC

v_gene: TRBV5-1
abundance: NA
d_gene: TRBD2
j_gene: TRBJ2-1
CDR3aa: CASSSGLAGGPGWNEQFF
CDR3nt: TGCGCCAGCAGCTCGGGACTAGCGGGAGGGCCAGGATGGAATGAGCAGTTCTTC

v_gene: TRBV28
abundance: NA
d_gene: NA
j_gene: TRBJ2-2
CDR3aa: CASSLAREWPNTGELFF
CDR3nt: TGTGCCAGCAGTTTGGCCAGGGAGTGGCCGAACACCGGGGAGCTGTTTTTT

v_gene: TRBV2
abundance: NA
d_gene: NA
j_gene: TRBJ1-5
CDR3aa: CASSDWDPNQPQHF
CDR3nt: TGTGCCAGCAGTGACTGGGATCCCAATCAGCCCCAGCATTTT

v_gene: TRBV7-7
abundance: NA
d_gene: NA
j_gene: TRBJ2-2
CDR3aa: CASSPRTAPADELFF
CDR3nt: TGTGCTAGCAGCCCTAGAACTGCCCCCGCAGACGAGCTGTTTTTT

v_gene: TRBV5-4
abundance: once
d_gene: NA
j_gene: TRBJ2-5
CDR3aa: CASSFGGYQETQYF
CDR3nt: TGTGCCAGCAGCTTTGGGGGTTACCAAGAGACCCAGTACTTC

v_gene: TRBV9
abundance: NA
d_gene: NA
j_gene: TRBJ1-3
CDR3aa: CASSVGEVSSGNTIYF
CDR3nt: TGTGCCAGCAGCGTAGGGGAGGTTAGCTCTGGAAACACCATATATTTT

v_gene: TRBV9
abundance: NA
d_gene: TRBD2
j_gene: TRBJ2-1
CDR3aa: CASSASPTSGGSYNEQFF
CDR3nt: TGTGCCAGCAGCGCCTCCCCCACTAGCGGGGGGTCCTACAATGAGCAGTTCTTC

v_gene: TRBV6-5
abundance: NA
d_gene: NA
j_gene: TRBJ1-2
CDR3aa: CASSPDGAIGYTF
CDR3nt: TGTGCCAGCAGTCCAGACGGGGCTATCGGCTACACCTTC

v_gene: TRBV28
abundance: once
d_gene: NA
j_gene: TRBJ1-2
CDR3aa: CASSTEGEVDGYTF
CDR3nt: TGTGCCAGCAGCACCGAGGGGGAAGTTGATGGCTACACCTTC

v_gene: TRBV5-1
abundance: NA
d_gene: NA
j_gene: TRBJ2-2
CDR3aa: CASSLEVSSSGELFF
CDR3nt: TGCGCCAGCAGCTTGGAGGTCAGCAGCTCCGGGGAGCTGTTTTTT

v_gene: TRBV7-9
abundance: NA
d_gene: NA
j_gene: TRBJ2-7
CDR3aa: CASSAKGYEQYF
CDR3nt: TGTGCCAGCAGCGCTAAAGGCTACGAGCAGTACTTC

v_gene: TRBV30
abundance: NA
d_gene: NA
j_gene: TRBJ2-2
CDR3aa: CAWKGYMNTGELFF
CDR3nt: TGTGCCTGGAAGGGCTACATGAACACCGGGGAGCTGTTTTTT

v_gene: TRBV7-4
abundance: NA
d_gene: NA
j_gene: TRBJ2-5
CDR3aa: CASSLYSETQYF
CDR3nt: TGTGCCAGCAGCTTATACAGTGAGACCCAGTACTTC

v_gene: TRBV18
abundance: NA
d_gene: NA
j_gene: TRBJ1-3
CDR3aa: CASSPLQSGNTIYF
CDR3nt: TGTGCCAGCTCACCTCTACAGTCTGGAAACACCATATATTTT

v_gene: TRBV4-3
abundance: NA
d_gene: NA
j_gene: TRBJ1-2
CDR3aa: CASSQDQGHLANYGYTF
CDR3nt: TGCGCCAGCAGCCAAGATCAAGGACATCTTGCTAACTATGGCTACACCTTC

v_gene: TRBV6-5
abundance: NA
d_gene: TRBD1
j_gene: TRBJ2-7
CDR3aa: CASTSVTGPYEQYF
CDR3nt: TGTGCCAGCACCTCGGTGACAGGGCCCTACGAGCAGTACTTC

v_gene: TRBV7-8
abundance: NA
d_gene: NA
j_gene: TRBJ2-5
CDR3aa: CASSFQAEGGTQYF
CDR3nt: TGTGCCAGCAGCTTCCAGGCCGAAGGCGGGACCCAGTACTTC

v_gene: TRBV4-1
abundance: NA
d_gene: TRBD2
j_gene: TRBJ2-7
CDR3aa: CASSQPGLAYEQYF
CDR3nt: TGCGCCAGCAGCCAGCCGGGACTAGCCTACGAGCAGTACTTC

v_gene: TRBV5-6
abundance: NA
d_gene: NA
j_gene: TRBJ1-2
CDR3aa: CASSFRPGARTF
CDR3nt: TGTGCCAGCAGCTTTCGCCCAGGGGCTCGGACCTTC

v_gene: TRBV14
abundance: NA
d_gene: TRBD1
j_gene: TRBJ1-2
CDR3aa: CASSPGGGGWLGYTF
CDR3nt: TGTGCCAGCAGCCCAGGGGGGGGAGGTTGGCTCGGCTACACCTTC

v_gene: TRBV7-6
abundance: NA
d_gene: NA
j_gene: TRBJ2-3
CDR3aa: CASSLAEGYFDTQYF
CDR3nt: TGTGCCAGCAGCTTAGCGGAGGGCTATTTTGATACGCAGTATTTT

v_gene: TRBV14
abundance: NA
d_gene: TRBD2
j_gene: TRBJ2-2
CDR3aa: CASSQDSAGARELFF
CDR3nt: TGTGCCAGCAGCCAAGATTCAGCGGGAGCCCGGGAGCTGTTTTTT

v_gene: TRBV6-6
abundance: NA
d_gene: TRBD1
j_gene: TRBJ2-7
CDR3aa: CASSDRGQGAYEQYF
CDR3nt: TGTGCCAGCTCTGACCGTGGACAGGGGGCCTACGAGCAGTACTTC

v_gene: TRBV5-4
abundance: NA
d_gene: NA
j_gene: TRBJ2-5
CDR3aa: CASSWDVAGQETQYF
CDR3nt: TGTGCCAGCAGCTGGGATGTGGCAGGTCAAGAGACCCAGTACTTC

v_gene: TRBV6-5
abundance: NA
d_gene: NA
j_gene: TRBJ2-1
CDR3aa: CASSSLRGLNNEQFF
CDR3nt: TGTGCCAGCAGCTCCCTCCGAGGGCTTAACAATGAGCAGTTCTTC

v_gene: TRBV11-2
abundance: NA
d_gene: NA
j_gene: TRBJ2-7
CDR3aa: CASSRDLYEQYF
CDR3nt: TGTGCCAGCAGCAGGGACCTTTACGAGCAGTACTTC

v_gene: TRBV7-9
abundance: NA
d_gene: NA
j_gene: TRBJ1-4
CDR3aa: CASVQGFEKLFF
CDR3nt: TGTGCCAGCGTACAGGGTTTCGAAAAACTGTTTTTT

v_gene: TRBV6-4
abundance: NA
d_gene: NA
j_gene: TRBJ2-3
CDR3aa: CASSDSGLGGTQYF
CDR3nt: TGTGCCAGCAGTGACTCAGGGTTAGGCGGTACGCAGTATTTT

v_gene: TRBV14
abundance: NA
d_gene: NA
j_gene: TRBJ2-4
CDR3aa: CASSQWGDIQYF
CDR3nt: TGTGCCAGCAGCCAGTGGGGAGACATTCAGTACTTC

v_gene: TRBV11-2
abundance: NA
d_gene: NA
j_gene: TRBJ2-4
CDR3aa: CASSLGVGAKNIQYF
CDR3nt: TGTGCCAGCAGCTTAGGTGTAGGGGCCAAAAACATTCAGTACTTC

v_gene: TRBV11-2
abundance: NA
d_gene: TRBD2
j_gene: TRBJ2-7
CDR3aa: CASSLDTGGPHEQYF
CDR3nt: TGTGCCAGCAGCTTAGATACGGGGGGGCCCCACGAGCAGTACTTC

v_gene: TRBV7-2
abundance: NA
d_gene: NA
j_gene: TRBJ2-5
CDR3aa: CASRMEAVETQYF
CDR3nt: TGTGCCAGCAGGATGGAGGCTGTGGAGACCCAGTACTTC